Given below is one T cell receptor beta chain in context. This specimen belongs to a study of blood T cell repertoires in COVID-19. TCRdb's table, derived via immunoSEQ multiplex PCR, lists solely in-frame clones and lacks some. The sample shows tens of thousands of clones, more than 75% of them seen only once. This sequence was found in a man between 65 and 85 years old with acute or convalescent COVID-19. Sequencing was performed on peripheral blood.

Here the CDR3 reads CASSRTSGSYNEQFF. The CDR3 coding sequence is TGCGCCAGCAGTCGGACTAGCGGTAGCTACAATGAGCAGTTCTTC. The gene calls are TRBV5-1 and TRBJ2-1; TRBD2 agrees at 10 bases. V was clipped by 5 bases and J by 3 bases; unmatched bases: 5. The CDR3 length is 15 residues. Germline CDR1 and CDR2: SGHRS and YFSETQ.